One sample yielded the 13 T cell receptor beta chains listed below, sequenced in a study of beta chain features in type 1 diabetes. The sequenced template was cDNA made from the entire isolated RNA. This table comes from immunoSEQ multiplex PCR, and its TCRdb copy is limited to in-frame clones, with some not included. The table includes fewer than 150,000 clones, about 7% detected once. Sequencing used central memory CD4+ T cells from blood. The receptors shown here come from a woman younger than 45 in good health.

The rearrangement joins TRBV2 to TRBJ2-3, with 10 bases lining up with TRBD2. There are 14 residues in the CDR3. V was pared by 7 bases and J by 5 bases, with 6 bases of the junction left unmatched. Germline V gives CDR1 SNHLY, CDR2 FYNNEI. The CDR3 DNA is TGTGCCAGCACAGGTCTAGCGGGAGTAGATACGCAGTATTTT. Protein sequence: CASTGLAGVDTQYF. The complete variable domain, with remaining parts taken from reference TRBV2 and TRBJ2-3, reads EPEVTQTPSHQVTQMGQEVILRCVPISNHLYFYWYRQILGQKVEFLVSFYNNEISEKSEIFDDQFSVERPDGSNFTLKIRSTKLEDSAMYFCASTGLAGVDTQYFGPGTRLTVL.

The rearrangement links TRBV5-5 to TRBJ2-5; 10 nucleotides line up with TRBD2. The V segment lost 4 bases and the J segment 1 base; nucleotides outside the gene matches: 7. In germline, CDR1 is SGHKS, CDR2 YYEKEE (reference sequence). There are 16 residues in the CDR3. This CDR3 is CASSQDWTSGQETQYF. DNA for the CDR3: TGTGCCAGCAGCCAAGATTGGACTAGCGGCCAAGAGACCCAGTACTTC.

The chain has TRBV29-1 and TRBJ2-1; D may be TRBD2 (5 bases). V was cut by 4 bases and J by 9 bases, with 7 bases left in between. This CDR3 spans 10 amino acids. Per germline, CDR1 SQVTM and CDR2 ANQGSEA. For the CDR3, the DNA is TGCAGCGTTGCTAGCTTTGAGCAGTTCTTC. Translation gives CSVASFEQFF.

This clone was observed a few times. The rearrangement joins TRBV28 to TRBJ2-6, with 8 positions matching TRBD1. The CDR3 extends over 18 amino acids. The germline gives CDR1 MDHEN, CDR2 SYDVKM. J lost 2 bases, V lost 5 bases, and 11 bases had no gene match. CDR3 region: CASSNLGQGAAGANVLTF. The CDR3 nucleotides read TGTGCCAGCAGTAATCTCGGGCAGGGGGCCGCTGGGGCCAACGTCCTGACTTTC.

This chain joins TRBV28 and TRBJ2-7; D gene uncertain. The CDR3 has 14 amino acids. Trimming cost V 3 bases and J 0 bases, with 9 bases left between them. Germline V gives CDR1 MDHEN, CDR2 SYDVKM. This CDR3 reads CASSFLRNSYEQYF. The CDR3 coding sequence is TGTGCCAGCAGTTTTTTGCGGAACTCCTACGAGCAGTACTTC.

The rearrangement joins TRBV7-2 to TRBJ1-1, with 7 bases matching TRBD1. The CDR3 runs 13 residues. V trimming: 5 bases; J trimming: 2 bases; junction bases outside the gene matches: 2. The germline CDR1 and CDR2 sequences are SGHTA and FQGNSA. CDR3 coding DNA: TGTGCCAGCAGCGGACAGGTAAACACTGAAGCTTTCTTT. This codes for CASSGQVNTEAFF.

The chain joins TRBV7-9 to TRBJ2-4, with 8 positions matching TRBD2. The ends lost 3 bases at V and 8 bases at J; junction bases unmatched: 6. CDR3 length equals 14 residues. CDR1 is SEHNR, CDR2 FQNEAQ, per germline (reference sequence). CDR3 coding DNA: TGTGCCAGCAGCTTGGTGGGGCGGGAGGACATTCAGTACTTC. Its translation is CASSLVGREDIQYF.

This clone was observed a few times. The V and J genes are TRBV28 and TRBJ1-3; D uncertain. This CDR3 is 14 amino acids long. Germline CDR1 reads MDHEN; CDR2 reads SYDVKM. Trimming removed 3 bases at V and 1 base at J, with 7 bases between. The CDR3 loop is CASSFSRSGNTIYF. CDR3 sequence (DNA): TGTGCCAGCAGTTTTTCGAGATCTGGAAACACCATATATTTT.

This rearrangement joins TRBV30 to TRBJ1-6, with no clear D. Per germline, CDR1 GTSNPN and CDR2 SVGIG (reference sequence). CDR3 length: 13 residues. V gave up 4 bases and J gave up 9 bases, with 13 bases separating them. The CDR3 is CAWIASLGSPLHF. For the CDR3, the DNA is TGTGCCTGGATAGCAAGCTTGGGTTCACCCCTCCACTTT.

This clone was seen a few times. V usage is TRBV19 and J usage is TRBJ2-6; a possible D gene is TRBD1 (5 bases). V was cut by 5 bases and J by 0 bases, with 11 bases left in between. From germline, CDR1 is LNHDA and CDR2 SQIVND (reference sequence). The CDR3 sequence is 16 residues long. CDR3 DNA: TGTGCCAGTAGTGGCTGGGGCATCTCTGGGGCCAACGTCCTGACTTTC. Translation gives CASSGWGISGANVLTF.

This clone was counted between two and nine times. V usage is TRBV5-6 and J usage is TRBJ2-1; tentatively, D is TRBD1 (5 bases). V lost 6 bases to trimming and J lost 5 bases, with 12 bases between them. CDR1 is SGHDT and CDR2 is YYEEEE in the germline V gene. The CDR3 totals 13 residues. The CDR3 bases are TGTGCCAGCATCTCACAGGCGCACAATGAGCAGTTCTTC. Amino acid sequence: CASISQAHNEQFF.

CDR3 DNA sequence: TGTGCCAGCAGCTTGGATAAGGGGCTTCGGACTGAAGCTTTCTTT. It encodes CASSLDKGLRTEAFF. The chain uses TRBV5-4 and TRBJ1-1; D possibly corresponds to TRBD1 (5 bases). Trimming shortened V by 0 bases and J by 5 bases, and 14 bases separated the two germline ends. The CDR3 extends over 15 amino acids. Germline values: CDR1 SGHNT, CDR2 YYREEE (reference sequence).

This clone was observed many times. The chain carries TRBV7-2 and TRBJ1-2, with unresolved D. V gave up 2 bases and J gave up 7 bases, with 11 bases separating them. The CDR3 is 13 residues long. Looked up from germline, CDR1 is SGHTA and CDR2 is FQGNSA. In DNA form, the CDR3 reads TGTGCCAGCAGCTTACCTCGGAGGGCTGGCTACACCTTC. Translated: CASSLPRRAGYTF.